This T cell receptor (beta chain) is from a study of graft-versus-host responses after intestinal transplantation. TCRdb's table, derived via immunoSEQ multiplex PCR, lists solely in-frame clones and lacks some. The repertoire consists of about 4,300 clones, with 77% occurring once and the leading ten covering more than 7%. The CDR3 totals 14 residues. From germline, CDR1 is GTSNPN and CDR2 SVGIG (reference sequence). Deletions cut 2 bases from V and 0 bases from J, with 10 bases between. Graft material was processed, releasing intraepithelial and lamina propria lymphocytes. This specimen was ileum tissue, taken 9 days after transplant. The chain employs TRBV30 and TRBJ1-2; the D is unclear. The sequence derives from a human patient who received an intestinal transplant, so some T cells may come from the graft donor. The CDR3: CAWSSHHSNYGYTF. CDR3 coding DNA: TGTGCCTGGAGTTCCCATCATTCTAACTATGGCTACACCTTC.